The clone carrying this T cell receptor (beta chain) was counted only a few times. This sample stems from a study of blood T cell repertoires in COVID-19. Study-wide background: Spain, Italy and the United States supplied samples that represented acute and convalescent COVID-19.

The table came from immunoSEQ multiplex PCR; TCRdb's copy has only in-frame clones and leaves some out. The table lists 130,000 to 150,000 clones, around 84% of them singletons. This sequence was found in a human donor in a cohort sampled during active COVID-19. The specimen sequenced was peripheral blood.

CDR3 coding DNA: TGCGCCAGCAGCCTTAGCGTGGACAGGGGCAATCAGCCCCAGCATTTT. Encoded protein: CASSLSVDRGNQPQHF. This chain links TRBV4-1 with TRBJ1-5, with TRBD1 matching 8 bases. V trimming: 4 bases; J trimming: 2 bases; junction bases outside the gene matches: 7. Per the germline V gene, CDR1 is MGHRA and CDR2 is YSYEKL. CDR3 size: 16 residues.